Shown below are 27 T cell receptor beta chains from a single sample sequenced in a study of regulatory T cells in long-lasting Graves disease. Regarding time point: newly diagnosed GD, antithyroid drugs for less than 3 months. Preparation of the TCR library used RNA extracted from PBMCs. Sequencing libraries for TCR beta were prepared with iRepertoire HTBI primers and Arm-PCR of CDR3 regions. Via MiXCR, TCRdb re-called the multiplex PCR reads, giving one row per CDR3 protein. The sample lists hundreds of thousands of distinct CDR3 sequences; about 16% were seen once. These data were also reused for a study on T cells in Graves' hyperthyroidism and ophthalmopathy.

The sequencing here drew on peripheral blood mononuclear cells (PBMCs), taken at new diagnosis, from a patient treated with antithyroid drugs. These receptors all stem from a woman aged 40 to 65 with Graves disease.

About this clonotype: The likely explanation is a read error, given a far larger clone one base away. The rearrangement links TRBV5-8 to TRBJ2-7, with D tentatively TRBD2 (5 bases). The CDR3 runs to 14 residues. Germline V CDR1 and CDR2: SGHTS, YDEGEE. The ends were cut back, 3 bases at V and 7 bases at J, with 17 bases in the middle. CDR3 protein: CASSSLQQRNEQYF. As DNA, the CDR3 is TGTGCCAGCAGCTCCCTCCAGCAGCGGAATGAGCAGTACTTC.

This chain joins TRBV7-2 and TRBJ2-7; TRBD1 agrees at 11 bases. The CDR3 sequence is 16 residues long. V gave up 1 base and J gave up 2 bases; unmatched junction bases: 4. The germline V gene encodes CDR1 SGHTA and CDR2 FQGNSA. Written as DNA, the CDR3 is TGTGCCAGCAGCTTAGTACCGGGACAGGGGGCCTACGAGCAGTACTTC. As protein: CASSLVPGQGAYEQYF.

This clonotype has a count of ten or more. The chain couples TRBV2 to TRBJ2-3; either TRBD1 or TRBD2 may fit D (5 bases each). This CDR3 is built from 14 residues. Germline V gene data show CDR1 as SNHLY and CDR2 as FYNNEI. Between the trimmed V and J ends, which lost 10 bases and 1 base, there was a span of 15 bases. CDR3 amino acids: CATGDLVGTDTQYF. The CDR3 region has the DNA TGTGCCACTGGGGACCTGGTCGGCACAGATACGCAGTATTTT.

The chain recombines TRBV6-4 with TRBJ1-5; D not certain. The V and J ends lost 7 bases and 0 bases respectively, with 16 bases between them. CDR1 and CDR2 from the germline V gene are MRHNA and SNTAGT. The CDR3 consists of 16 residues. The CDR3 region is CASIFAQQLSNQPQHF. For the CDR3, the DNA is TGTGCCAGCATCTTTGCGCAACAACTTAGCAATCAGCCCCAGCATTTT.

There are many counts of this clonotype. CDR3 bases: TGTGCCAGCAGCGGACGGACAGGGAGAGAACAAGAGACCCAGTACTTC. It codes for CASSGRTGREQETQYF. V and J are TRBV7-9 and TRBJ2-5, with 8 bases matching TRBD1. CDR3 length: 16 amino acids. Looked up from germline, CDR1 is SEHNR and CDR2 is FQNEAQ (reference sequence). Losses at the gene ends were 5 bases for V and 2 bases for J; bases not matched to a gene: 10.

The chain recombines TRBV28 with TRBJ1-4; no firm D call. Germline CDR1 is MDHEN and CDR2 is SYDVKM. Between the trimmed V and J ends, which lost 3 bases and 4 bases, there was a span of 9 bases. The CDR3 is made up of 14 amino acids. This CDR3 reads CASSFGSFNEKLFF. CDR3 coding DNA: TGTGCCAGCAGTTTTGGCAGCTTTAATGAAAAACTGTTTTTT.

Details on this clonotype: Mismatch with germline at one junction end may stem from a read error. The rearrangement joins TRBV12-3 or TRBV12-4 to TRBJ2-1, with D maybe TRBD2 (5 bases). The CDR3 consists of 13 residues. CDR3 protein: CASSLGGGSSAEF. The DNA of the CDR3 is TGTGCCAGCAGTTTAGGCGGCGGGTCATCTGCTGAATTC.

The genes are TRBV5-1 and TRBJ1-3; D is ambiguous. V was clipped by 4 bases and J by 0 bases, with 8 bases between them. CDR1 is SGHRS, CDR2 YFSETQ, per germline. The CDR3 totals 14 residues. The CDR3 sequence: CASSPAVSGNTIYF. The DNA for the CDR3 is TGCGCCAGCAGCCCAGCCGTCTCTGGAAACACCATATATTTT.

The table lists this clonotype with a few counts. This chain links TRBV13 with TRBJ2-7; TRBD2 might be the D (5 bases). CDR1 is PRHDT and CDR2 is FYEKMQ in the germline V gene (reference sequence). V dropped 3 bases and J dropped 3 bases, with 9 bases sitting between them. The CDR3 covers 13 residues. This CDR3 reads CASSLRVYYEQYF. CDR3 bases: TGTGCCAGCAGCTTGAGGGTATACTACGAGCAGTACTTC.

This clonotype appeared many times. The gene calls are TRBV5-1 and TRBJ2-1, with 10 bases aligning to TRBD2. J was trimmed by 2 bases and V by 0 bases; bases with no gene match: 5. The length of the CDR3 is 17 residues. The germline gives CDR1 SGHRS, CDR2 YFSETQ. CDR3: CASSLEQRGGTYNEQFF. CDR3 in DNA: TGCGCCAGCAGCTTGGAACAGCGGGGGGGCACCTACAATGAGCAGTTCTTC.

This clonotype was seen ten or more times. The J gene is TRBJ1-5, the V gene TRBV29-1; TRBD1 aligns across 7 bases. The germline V gene encodes CDR1 SQVTM and CDR2 ANQGSEA. Unmatched junction bases numbered 2, after V lost 5 bases and J lost 4 bases. This CDR3 contains 12 residues. CDR3 bases: TGCAGCGTTCGACAGGGAAATCAGCCCCAGCATTTT. Protein product: CSVRQGNQPQHF.

The sample holds many counts of this clonotype. The J gene is TRBJ1-1, the V gene TRBV27; the match to TRBD1 covers 8 bases. Germline V gene sequence: CDR1 MNHEY, CDR2 SMNVEV (reference sequence). The CDR3 is 15 residues long. V shed 2 bases, J shed 6 bases, and the junction held 8 bases outside the gene matches. CDR3 coding DNA: TGTGCCAGCAGTTTAGGGGCAGGGGGCATGGCTGAAGCTTTCTTT. Encoded protein: CASSLGAGGMAEAFF.

This clonotype was detected many times. The V call is TRBV9, the J call TRBJ2-1; the D gene is possibly TRBD1 (6 bases). V lost 3 bases to trimming and J lost 0 bases, with 19 bases between them. Per the germline V gene, CDR1 is SGDLS and CDR2 is YYNGEE. The CDR3 totals 18 residues. This CDR3 is CASSGPRTAMTSYNEQFF. The CDR3 DNA is TGTGCCAGCAGCGGACCTCGGACAGCCATGACCTCCTACAATGAGCAGTTCTTC.

This clonotype was seen a handful of times. At one end, the junction sequence differs from germline, possibly due to a read error. This chain joins TRBV7-9 and TRBJ1-6; D gene unclear. The CDR3 extends over 15 amino acids. From germline, CDR1 is SEHNR and CDR2 FQNEAQ (reference sequence). Here the CDR3 DNA reads TGTGTCAGCAGCTTAGGGATGGCCTATAATTCACCCCTCCACTTT. Protein: CVSSLGMAYNSPLHF. Together with reference TRBV7-9 and TRBJ1-6, the CDR3 gives the full variable domain: DTGVSQNPRHKITKRGQNVTFRCDPISEHNRLYWYRQTLGQGPEFLTYFQNEAQLEKSRLLSDRFSAERPKGSFSTLEIQRTEQGDSAMYLCVSSLGMAYNSPLHFGNGTRLTVT.

This chain uses TRBV6-1 with TRBJ2-1; 11 bases are a match to TRBD2. J lost 3 bases, V lost 1 base, and 5 bases had no gene match. Germline loops: CDR1 MNHNS, CDR2 SASEGT. This CDR3 is built from 17 residues. This chain's CDR3 is CASSEEGTSGFYNEQFF. CDR3 in DNA: TGTGCCAGCAGTGAAGAAGGGACTAGCGGCTTCTACAATGAGCAGTTCTTC.

In its sample, this clonotype was seen many times. The rearrangement uses TRBV3-1 and TRBJ2-2; D call uncertain. Germline V gene lookup returns CDR1 LGHDT and CDR2 YNNKEL (reference sequence). V was cut by 7 bases and J by 2 bases, with 8 bases left in between. The CDR3 is made up of 13 amino acids. Here the CDR3 reads CASTLDNTGELFF. DNA of the CDR3: TGTGCCAGCACCTTGGACAACACCGGGGAGCTGTTTTTT.

This clonotype was detected ten times or more. V is TRBV2 and J is TRBJ1-1, with 9 positions matching TRBD1. The CDR3 runs 15 residues. CDR1 and CDR2 (germline): SNHLY, FYNNEI. J was trimmed by 1 base and V by 5 bases; bases with no gene match: 5. The CDR3 region is CASSHETGGNTEAFF. The CDR3 nucleotides are TGTGCCAGCAGTCACGAGACAGGGGGGAACACTGAAGCTTTCTTT.

The rearrangement joins TRBV7-9 to TRBJ2-1; 15 nucleotides align to TRBD2. V lost 3 bases to trimming and J lost 5 bases; unmatched junction nucleotides: 11. The CDR3 is made up of 19 amino acids. Germline V lookup: CDR1 SEHNR, CDR2 FQNEAQ (reference sequence). CDR3 coding DNA: TGTGCCAGCAGCTTCCCGGGACTAGCGGGGGGCCGTGGGGACAATGAGCAGTTCTTC. Residues: CASSFPGLAGGRGDNEQFF.

This clonotype showed up many times. The J gene is TRBJ2-3, the V gene TRBV7-2, with 9 bases lining up with TRBD2. CDR3 length: 14 amino acids. The germline V gene has CDR1 SGHTA and CDR2 FQGNSA. With 4 bases clipped from V and 5 bases from J, the junction kept 4 bases outside the gene matches. The CDR3 is CASSSSGVEDTQYF. DNA for the CDR3: TGTGCCAGCAGCTCTAGCGGGGTAGAAGATACGCAGTATTTT.

The gene calls are TRBV2 and TRBJ1-5; D is unresolved. The CDR3 length is 13 residues. CDR1 is SNHLY and CDR2 is FYNNEI in the germline V gene. The V and J ends lost 5 bases and 4 bases respectively, with 9 bases between them. The CDR3 sequence is CASSRTNNQPQHF. In DNA, the CDR3 is TGTGCCAGCAGTAGGACTAATAATCAGCCCCAGCATTTT.

The genes are TRBV28 and TRBJ2-2; D is perhaps TRBD1 or TRBD2 (7 bases each). In germline, CDR1 is MDHEN, CDR2 SYDVKM. Deletions cut 7 bases from V and 2 bases from J, with 14 bases between. The length of the CDR3 is 15 residues. In DNA form, the CDR3 reads TGTGCCAGCATCGCAGGGGGGGCCAACACCGGGGAGCTGTTTTTT. Residues: CASIAGGANTGELFF.

The rearrangement joins TRBV18 to TRBJ1-1, with D perhaps TRBD1 (6 bases). The CDR3 totals 15 residues. Germline V gene lookup returns CDR1 KGHSH and CDR2 LQKENI. V gave up 8 bases and J gave up 0 bases, with 16 bases separating them. The CDR3 DNA is TGTGCCAGCGCCCTGGGGGGGCGTCTGAACACTGAAGCTTTCTTT. Its protein product is CASALGGRLNTEAFF.

This clonotype has a count of ten or more. J is TRBJ2-3 and V is TRBV11-2; 11 nucleotides agree with TRBD2. The CDR3 runs to 16 residues. Germline V gives CDR1 SGHAT, CDR2 FQNNGV. V was clipped by 4 bases and J by 5 bases; unmatched bases: 8. This CDR3 is CASSSLAGGREDTQYF. In DNA form, the CDR3 reads TGTGCCAGCAGCTCATTAGCGGGGGGGCGAGAAGATACGCAGTATTTT.

The genes are TRBV19 and TRBJ2-7, with 8 bases matching TRBD1. V gave up 7 bases and J gave up 3 bases; unmatched junction bases: 8. Germline CDR1 reads LNHDA; CDR2 reads SQIVND (reference sequence). The CDR3 spans 14 residues. The CDR3 is CASTPYRGVYEQYF. The CDR3 nucleotides read TGTGCCAGTACCCCCTACAGGGGGGTCTACGAGCAGTACTTC.

This clonotype was recorded at least ten times. This chain connects TRBV12-3 or TRBV12-4 to TRBJ1-4; 7 bases map to TRBD1. The length of the CDR3 is 14 residues. With V trimmed by 6 bases and J by 3 bases, 4 bases remained unmatched. Here the CDR3 DNA reads TGTGCCAGCAGCCCGACAGGGCCTAATGAAAAACTGTTTTTT. This codes for CASSPTGPNEKLFF.

This clonotype was recorded at least ten times. The genes are TRBV5-5 and TRBJ1-1; D not certain. Germline V gives CDR1 SGHKS, CDR2 YYEKEE (reference sequence). This CDR3 spans 14 amino acids. V was clipped by 1 base and J by 4 bases, with 11 bases between them. The CDR3 here is CASSLLALGTEAFF. The CDR3 DNA is TGTGCCAGCAGCTTGTTAGCCCTGGGCACTGAAGCTTTCTTT.

The chain has TRBV5-5 and TRBJ1-1; 9 nucleotides line up with TRBD1. CDR3 length: 16 residues. Trimming took 3 bases from V and 5 from J; bases not matched to a gene: 11. In germline, CDR1 is SGHKS, CDR2 YYEKEE (reference sequence). The chain's CDR3 is CASSSTDWDRVTEAFF. The CDR3, as DNA: TGTGCCAGCAGCTCTACGGATTGGGACAGGGTGACTGAAGCTTTCTTT. Together with reference TRBV5-5 and TRBJ1-1, the CDR3 gives the full variable domain: DAGVTQSPTHLIKTRGQQVTLRCSPISGHKSVSWYQQVLGQGPQFIFQYYEKEERGRGNFPDRFSARQFPNYSSELNVNALLLGDSALYLCASSSTDWDRVTEAFFGQGTRLTVV.